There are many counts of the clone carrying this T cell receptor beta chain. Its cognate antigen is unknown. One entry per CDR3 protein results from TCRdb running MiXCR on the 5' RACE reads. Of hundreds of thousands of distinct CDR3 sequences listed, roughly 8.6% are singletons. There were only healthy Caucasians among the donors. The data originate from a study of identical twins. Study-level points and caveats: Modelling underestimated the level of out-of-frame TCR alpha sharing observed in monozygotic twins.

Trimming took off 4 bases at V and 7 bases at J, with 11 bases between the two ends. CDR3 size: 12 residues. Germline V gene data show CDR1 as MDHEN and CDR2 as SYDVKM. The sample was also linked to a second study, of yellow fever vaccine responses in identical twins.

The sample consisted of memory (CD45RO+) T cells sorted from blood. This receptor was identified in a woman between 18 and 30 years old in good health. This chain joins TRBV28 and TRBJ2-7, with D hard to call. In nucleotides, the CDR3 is TGTGCCAGCAGTTCACTCGAGAGGGAGCAGTACTTC. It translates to CASSSLEREQYF. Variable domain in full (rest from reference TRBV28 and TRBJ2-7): DVKVTQSSRYLVKRTGEKVFLECVQDMDHENMFWYRQDPGLGLRLIYFSYDVKMKEKGDIPEGYSVSREKKERFSLILESASTNQTSMYLCASSSLEREQYFGPGTRLTVT.